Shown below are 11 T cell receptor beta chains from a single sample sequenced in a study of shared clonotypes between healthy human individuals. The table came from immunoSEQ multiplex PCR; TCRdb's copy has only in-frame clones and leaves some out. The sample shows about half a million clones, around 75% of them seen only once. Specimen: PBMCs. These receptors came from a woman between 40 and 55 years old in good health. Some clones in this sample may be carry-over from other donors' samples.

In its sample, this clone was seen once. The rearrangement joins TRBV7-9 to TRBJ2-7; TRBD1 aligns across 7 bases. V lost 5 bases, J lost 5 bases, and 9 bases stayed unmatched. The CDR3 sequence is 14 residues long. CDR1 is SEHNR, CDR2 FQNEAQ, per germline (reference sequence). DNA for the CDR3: TGTGCCAGCAGCCGAGGGGGCCGTTTCCACGAGCAGTACTTC. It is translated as CASSRGGRFHEQYF.

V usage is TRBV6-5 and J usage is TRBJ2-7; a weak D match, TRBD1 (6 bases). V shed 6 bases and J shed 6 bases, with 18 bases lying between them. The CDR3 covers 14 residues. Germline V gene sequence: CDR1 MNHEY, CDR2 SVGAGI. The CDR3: CASSPNSRGSEQYF. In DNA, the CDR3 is TGTGCCAGCAGCCCCAATTCTAGGGGGAGCGAGCAGTACTTC.

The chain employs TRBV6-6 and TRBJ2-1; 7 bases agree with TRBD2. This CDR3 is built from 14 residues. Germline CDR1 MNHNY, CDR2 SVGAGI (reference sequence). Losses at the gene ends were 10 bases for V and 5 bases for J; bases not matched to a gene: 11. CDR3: CATQTSPSDNEQFF. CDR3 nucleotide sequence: TGTGCCACCCAGACTAGCCCGAGTGACAATGAGCAGTTCTTC.

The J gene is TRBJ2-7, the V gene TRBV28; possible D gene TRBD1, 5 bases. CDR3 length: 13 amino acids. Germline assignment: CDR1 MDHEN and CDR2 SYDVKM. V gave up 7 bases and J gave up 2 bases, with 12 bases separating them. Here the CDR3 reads CASNLQGAYEQYF. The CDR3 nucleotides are TGTGCCAGCAACCTACAAGGGGCCTACGAGCAGTACTTC.

DNA for the CDR3: TGTGCCAGCAGTCAGACAGGACTAAATCAGCCCCAGCATTTT. This sequence encodes CASSQTGLNQPQHF. The chain has TRBV28 and TRBJ1-5, with D possibly being TRBD1 (6 bases). This CDR3 is built from 14 residues. V was cut by 5 bases and J by 4 bases, with 12 bases left in between. Germline CDR1 is MDHEN and CDR2 is SYDVKM.

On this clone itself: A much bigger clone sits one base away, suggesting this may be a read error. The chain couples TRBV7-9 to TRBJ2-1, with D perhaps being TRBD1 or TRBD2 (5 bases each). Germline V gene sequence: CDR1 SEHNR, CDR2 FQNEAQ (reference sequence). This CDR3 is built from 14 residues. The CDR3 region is CASSLGRFGNKQFF. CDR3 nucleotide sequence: TGTGCCAGCAGCTTGGGACGGTTCGGCAATAAGCAGTTCTTC.

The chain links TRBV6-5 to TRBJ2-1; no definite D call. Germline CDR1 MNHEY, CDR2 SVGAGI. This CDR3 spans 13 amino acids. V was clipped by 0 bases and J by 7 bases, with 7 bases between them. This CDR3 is CASSYSIRNEQFF. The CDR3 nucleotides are TGTGCCAGCAGTTACTCAATTCGAAATGAGCAGTTCTTC.

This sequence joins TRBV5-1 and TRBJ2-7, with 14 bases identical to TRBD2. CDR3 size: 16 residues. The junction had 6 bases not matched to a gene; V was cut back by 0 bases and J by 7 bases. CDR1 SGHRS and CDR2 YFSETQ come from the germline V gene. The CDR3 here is CASSLGGTSGSQEQYF. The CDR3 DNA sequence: TGCGCCAGCAGCTTGGGAGGGACTAGCGGGAGTCAAGAGCAGTACTTC.

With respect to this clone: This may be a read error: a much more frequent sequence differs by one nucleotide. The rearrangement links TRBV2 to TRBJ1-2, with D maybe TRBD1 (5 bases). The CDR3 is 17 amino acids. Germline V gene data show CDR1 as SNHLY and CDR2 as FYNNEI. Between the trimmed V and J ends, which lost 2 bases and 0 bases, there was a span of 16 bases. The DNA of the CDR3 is TGTGCCAGCAGTGAAACGTGGGGGGGAATCACTAACTATGGCTACACCTTC. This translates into CASSETWGGITNYGYTF. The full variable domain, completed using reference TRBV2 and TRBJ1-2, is EPEVTQTPSHQVTQMGQEVILRCVPISNHLYFYWYRQILGQKVEFLVSFYNNEISEKSEIFDDQFSVERPDGSNFTLKIRSTKLEDSAMYFCASSETWGGITNYGYTFGSGTRLTVV.

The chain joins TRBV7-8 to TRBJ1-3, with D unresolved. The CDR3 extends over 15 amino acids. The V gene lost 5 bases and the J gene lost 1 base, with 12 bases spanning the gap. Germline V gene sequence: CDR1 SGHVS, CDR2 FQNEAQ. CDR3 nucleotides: TGTGCCAGCAGCCCCTCTCAGCTTTCTGGAAACACCATATATTTT. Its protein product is CASSPSQLSGNTIYF.

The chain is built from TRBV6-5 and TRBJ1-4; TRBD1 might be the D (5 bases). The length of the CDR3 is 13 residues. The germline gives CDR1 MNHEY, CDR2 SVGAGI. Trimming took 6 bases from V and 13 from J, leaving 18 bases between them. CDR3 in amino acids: CASRGLGPQGLFF. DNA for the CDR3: TGTGCCAGCAGGGGTCTTGGACCGCAGGGACTGTTTTTT.